The clone carrying this TCR beta chain has a handful of counts. As yet, its antigen is unknown. This entry is derived from a study of spatial heterogeneity in lung cancer. Study details: There were consistently more beta-chain sequences detected than alpha-chain sequences.

Time point meaning: sample taken at primary tumor resection. Material for sequencing was whole RNA from tumor, nontumor lung or frozen PBMC, left unsorted. Trimming at V came to 5 bases and at J to 6 bases, leaving 15 bases not matched to a gene. CDR1 DFQATT and CDR2 SNEGSKA come from the germline V gene (reference sequence). The CDR3 consists of 16 residues. Whole-study findings and limits: Tumor TCRs that were ubiquitous and expanded showed up in blood more at resection than follow-up.

The library protocol tagged each TCR cDNA with a unique molecular identifier. TCRdb redid the calling of the 5' RACE reads with MiXCR, one entry per CDR3 protein. The sample consists of 50,000 or so distinct CDR3 sequences, around 11% of them appearing once. The sample consisted of PBMCs, taken at surgery. The sequence was obtained from a female donor with early-stage non-small cell lung cancer. The gene calls are TRBV20-1 and TRBJ2-1; 8 positions match TRBD2. CDR3 protein: CSADPSGGVYSNEQFF. The CDR3 DNA follows: TGCAGTGCTGACCCTTCCGGGGGGGTGTACTCCAATGAGCAGTTCTTC.